The source of this T cell receptor (beta chain) is a study of lymphopenia after photon versus proton radiotherapy. The study's findings and limits: Photon-treated patients lost naive T cells and TCR diversity; proton-treated stayed stable.

Some clones are missing from TCRdb's copy, which holds only in-frame ones; the method was immunoSEQ multiplex PCR. The sample lists about 68,000 clones; just over 90% were seen once. Germline CDR1 reads KGHSH; CDR2 reads LQKENI. V was trimmed by 0 bases and J by 4 bases, leaving 8 bases between them. CDR3 length: 14 amino acids. Worth noting for this clone: Its specificity is unknown.

This TCR came from a woman aged 70 to 79 with pancreatic cancer. The rearrangement joins TRBV18 to TRBJ2-3; D gene ambiguous. The sequences come from peripheral blood, collected from a patient treated with photon-based radiotherapy. The CDR3 here is CASSPPPGSDTQYF. CDR3 DNA sequence: TGTGCCAGCTCACCACCGCCAGGATCAGATACGCAGTATTTT.